A single sample is the source of the 21 T cell receptor beta chains below, sequenced in a study of early stage breast cancer tumors. Measured with immunoSEQ multiplex PCR; TCRdb has only the in-frame clones, and not every one. The sample lists about 58,000 clones, around three quarters occurring once. Sequences were obtained from blood. Receptor source: a person aged 25 to 45 with breast cancer.

The chain combines TRBV28 with TRBJ1-4; 7 positions match TRBD1. The J segment lost 7 bases and the V segment lost 8 bases, leaving 7 bases of the junction unmatched. This CDR3 region has 13 residues. Germline-derived CDR1 and CDR2 are MDHEN and SYDVKM. The CDR3 coding sequence is TGTGCCAGCCGCTTGACAGGGACTGAAAAACTGTTTTTT. It codes for CASRLTGTEKLFF.

The chain carries TRBV30 and TRBJ2-1; a possible D gene is TRBD2 (6 bases). The V gene lost 0 bases and the J gene lost 5 bases, with 14 bases spanning the gap. Per the germline V gene, CDR1 is GTSNPN and CDR2 is SVGIG (reference sequence). The CDR3 consists of 15 residues. The CDR3 nucleotides are TGTGCCTGGAGTGTACGGCTAGCGCCTGACAATGAGCAGTTCTTC. It yields the protein CAWSVRLAPDNEQFF.

In this sample, this clone turned up once. The chain couples TRBV7-7 to TRBJ2-7; 8 nucleotides match TRBD2. Germline values: CDR1 SSHAT, CDR2 FNYEAQ (reference sequence). Germline trimming cut 5 bases from V and 6 bases from J; bases unmatched to any gene: 9. The CDR3 length is 14 residues. CDR3 DNA: TGTGCCAGCAGCCCGGTCGGGGGGGGAGGCGAGCAGTACTTC. Translating gives CASSPVGGGGEQYF.

J is TRBJ1-5 and V is TRBV6-1, with 7 nucleotides matching TRBD1. The germline CDR1 and CDR2 sequences are MNHNS and SASEGT. V was pared by 4 bases and J by 9 bases, with 9 bases of the junction left unmatched. This CDR3 is built from 14 residues. CDR3 nucleotide sequence: TGTGCCAGCAGTGCCGGGACAGCCGAGGGGCCCCAGCATTTT. The encoded protein is CASSAGTAEGPQHF.

The V and J genes are TRBV27 and TRBJ2-5, with D maybe TRBD2 (5 bases). V was clipped by 5 bases and J by 2 bases, with 9 bases between them. CDR3 size: 13 residues. CDR1 is MNHEY, CDR2 SMNVEV, per germline (reference sequence). CDR3 amino acids: CASSTRDQETQYF. The CDR3, as DNA: TGTGCCAGCAGTACTCGGGATCAAGAGACCCAGTACTTC.

V gene TRBV4-1 combines with J gene TRBJ2-7, with a possible D match to TRBD2 (5 bases). CDR3 size: 19 residues. V was cut by 1 base and J by 0 bases, with 22 bases left in between. Germline loops: CDR1 MGHRA, CDR2 YSYEKL. Written as DNA, the CDR3 is TGCGCCAGCAGCCAAGTGTTTCTAGCAGCCGCGACGAGCTCCTACGAGCAGTACTTC. This codes for CASSQVFLAAATSSYEQYF.

This clone appeared once. V usage is TRBV13 and J usage is TRBJ2-7; 15 nucleotides match TRBD2. CDR1 is PRHDT and CDR2 is FYEKMQ in the germline V gene (reference sequence). This CDR3 contains 16 residues. With 5 bases clipped from V and 5 bases from J, the junction kept 7 bases outside the gene matches. This CDR3 reads CASSTSGTSGRNEQYF. CDR3 sequence (DNA): TGTGCCAGCAGCACCTCCGGGACTAGCGGGAGGAACGAGCAGTACTTC.

The J gene is TRBJ1-5, the V gene TRBV30; D perhaps matches TRBD1 (5 bases). This CDR3 is 13 amino acids long. Germline CDR1 is GTSNPN and CDR2 is SVGIG (reference sequence). Trimming took 5 bases from V and 5 from J, leaving 13 bases between them. CDR3 DNA sequence: TGTGCCTGGGACACTCGGGGCGATCAGCCCCAGCATTTT. Its translation: CAWDTRGDQPQHF.

This clone was observed a handful of times. The CDR3 DNA reads TGTGCCAGCAGCCCTGGGGTCAGCAGCAATCAGCCCCAGCATTTT. Amino acids: CASSPGVSSNQPQHF. The V and J genes are TRBV4-2 and TRBJ1-5; D uncertain. Deletions cut 4 bases from V and 1 base from J, with 11 bases between. The CDR3 extends over 15 amino acids. Germline-derived CDR1 and CDR2 are LGHNA and YNFKEQ.

CDR3 residues: CASSSQTGREETQYF. The DNA for the CDR3 is TGTGCCAGCAGCTCTCAGACGGGCCGCGAAGAGACCCAGTACTTC. The rearrangement links TRBV7-9 to TRBJ2-5; unclear D gene. This CDR3 has 15 amino acids. Germline CDR1 and CDR2: SEHNR and FQNEAQ (reference sequence). The V end was cut by 4 bases, the J end by 3 bases, with 15 bases between. Variable domain in full (rest from reference TRBV7-9 and TRBJ2-5): DTGVSQNPRHKITKRGQNVTFRCDPISEHNRLYWYRQTLGQGPEFLTYFQNEAQLEKSRLLSDRFSAERPKGSFSTLEIQRTEQGDSAMYLCASSSQTGREETQYFGPGTRLLVL.

The V call is TRBV19, the J call TRBJ2-2; D gene uncertain. The CDR3 consists of 15 residues. Germline CDR1 and CDR2: LNHDA and SQIVND (reference sequence). The ends were cut back, 7 bases at V and 0 bases at J, with 12 bases in the middle. DNA for the CDR3: TGTGCCAGTACTCAAGGTCACACGAACACCGGGGAGCTGTTTTTT. The encoded protein is CASTQGHTNTGELFF.

The chain has TRBV25-1 and TRBJ2-1; D could derive from TRBD1 or TRBD2 (5 bases each). This CDR3 is 18 amino acids long. Germline CDR1 is MGHDK and CDR2 is SYGVNS. V dropped 7 bases and J dropped 0 bases, with 22 bases sitting between them. Here the CDR3 reads CASTRRDHDPPSYNEQFF. The CDR3 DNA reads TGTGCCAGCACGCGACGGGACCACGACCCTCCCTCCTACAATGAGCAGTTCTTC.

The DNA of the CDR3 is TGTGCCAGCAGTGACTCTAGCGGGAGCGGGGAGCTGTTTTTT. This encodes CASSDSSGSGELFF. V is TRBV6-4 and J is TRBJ2-2; 9 nucleotides agree with TRBD2. Germline trimming cut 0 bases from V and 7 bases from J; bases unmatched to any gene: 0. Germline CDR1 reads MRHNA; CDR2 reads SNTAGT. The CDR3 is made up of 14 amino acids.

The chain couples TRBV27 to TRBJ1-2; no clear D. Trimming stripped 6 bases from V and 8 bases from J, with 19 bases between. Germline V CDR1 and CDR2: MNHEY, SMNVEV (reference sequence). The CDR3 loop spans 14 amino acids. CDR3 region: CASSPAAGLGGYTF. The DNA of the CDR3 is TGTGCCAGCAGCCCCGCCGCCGGGCTAGGAGGCTACACCTTC.

This rearrangement joins TRBV11-2 to TRBJ2-6; D call uncertain. CDR3 length equals 15 residues. Per the germline V gene, CDR1 is SGHAT and CDR2 is FQNNGV. Trimming took 5 bases from V and 4 from J, leaving 12 bases between them. The CDR3 loop reads CASSLPRQGANVLTF. CDR3 coding DNA: TGTGCCAGCAGCCTGCCCCGGCAGGGGGCCAACGTCCTGACTTTC.

J is TRBJ2-1 and V is TRBV11-2; TRBD2 aligns across 10 bases. This CDR3 is built from 15 residues. The junction had 8 bases not matched to a gene; V was cut back by 4 bases and J by 8 bases. CDR1 is SGHAT and CDR2 is FQNNGV in the germline V gene. DNA for the CDR3: TGTGCCAGCAGCTCCTTAGCGGGAGGAGGAGATGAGCAGTTCTTC. This codes for CASSSLAGGGDEQFF.

The rearrangement uses TRBV6-6 and TRBJ1-2; TRBD1 aligns across 11 bases. V shed 6 bases and J 3 bases; nucleotides not matched to a gene: 6. CDR3 length: 15 residues. The germline V gene has CDR1 MNHNY and CDR2 SVGAGI (reference sequence). The CDR3 nucleotides are TGTGCCAGCAGCTGGACAGGGGGCGCGGACTATGGCTACACCTTC. This translates into CASSWTGGADYGYTF.

The CDR3 spells CASSYYEGGYGYTF. CDR3 nucleotide sequence: TGCGCCAGCAGCTATTACGAGGGGGGCTATGGCTACACCTTC. The genes are TRBV5-1 and TRBJ1-2; possibly TRBD1 for D (6 bases). Germline lookup yields CDR1 SGHRS and CDR2 YFSETQ. The CDR3 extends over 14 amino acids. Trimming shortened V by 3 bases and J by 4 bases, and 13 bases separated the two germline ends.

The genes are TRBV5-1 and TRBJ2-5; the D gene is possibly TRBD1 (6 bases). Trimming stripped 1 base from V and 1 base from J, with 11 bases between. The CDR3 has 15 residues. Germline assignment: CDR1 SGHRS and CDR2 YFSETQ. CDR3 sequence reads: CASSLRTDIQETQYF. CDR3 DNA sequence: TGCGCCAGCAGCTTGAGGACAGATATCCAAGAGACCCAGTACTTC. Based on the CDR3 plus reference TRBV5-1 and TRBJ2-5, the full variable domain is KAGVTQTPRYLIKTRGQQVTLSCSPISGHRSVSWYQQTPGQGLQFLFEYFSETQRNKGNFPGRFSGRQFSNSRSEMNVSTLELGDSALYLCASSLRTDIQETQYFGPGTRLLVL.

The rearrangement joins TRBV5-6 to TRBJ1-6; TRBD1 matches 10 bases. This CDR3 comprises 16 residues. V was pared by 4 bases and J by 7 bases, with 8 bases of the junction left unmatched. Germline values: CDR1 SGHDT, CDR2 YYEEEE. The CDR3 reads CASSIPGTGVNSPLHF. The CDR3 coding sequence is TGTGCCAGCAGCATACCCGGGACAGGGGTCAATTCACCCCTCCACTTT.

This clone was counted between two and nine times. V and J are TRBV7-9 and TRBJ2-1; no firm D call. Germline lookup yields CDR1 SEHNR and CDR2 FQNEAQ (reference sequence). The CDR3 spans 17 residues. Trimming took off 10 bases at V and 9 bases at J, with 31 bases between the two ends. Here the CDR3 reads CATPARDLRSPHFEQFF. The CDR3 DNA follows: TGTGCCACTCCTGCCAGAGACCTCCGGAGCCCTCATTTTGAGCAGTTCTTC. The variable domain in full, with the rest retrieved from reference TRBV7-9 and TRBJ2-1, is DTGVSQNPRHKITKRGQNVTFRCDPISEHNRLYWYRQTLGQGPEFLTYFQNEAQLEKSRLLSDRFSAERPKGSFSTLEIQRTEQGDSAMYLCATPARDLRSPHFEQFFGPGTRLTVL.